In this sample, the clone carrying this T cell receptor beta chain turned up a few times. The table came from immunoSEQ multiplex PCR; TCRdb's copy has only in-frame clones and leaves some out. The table lists 90,000 or so clones, approximately 83% of them singletons. The sample originates from a study of radiotherapy plus CTLA-4 blockade in lung cancer. V shed 3 bases and J 3 bases; nucleotides not matched to a gene: 4. The CDR3 sequence is 14 residues long. The V gene's germline CDR1 is SGHRS and CDR2 YFSETQ. The receptor was derived from a human donor with non-small cell lung cancer who had a partial response to radiotherapy plus ipilimumab. This chain links TRBV5-1 with TRBJ2-3; 7 bases are shared with TRBD2. The material was peripheral blood, obtained from a patient treated with radiotherapy plus ipilimumab. CDR3 DNA sequence: TGCGCCAGCAGCTCCGGACTAGTTACAGATACGCAGTATTTT. Amino acids: CASSSGLVTDTQYF.